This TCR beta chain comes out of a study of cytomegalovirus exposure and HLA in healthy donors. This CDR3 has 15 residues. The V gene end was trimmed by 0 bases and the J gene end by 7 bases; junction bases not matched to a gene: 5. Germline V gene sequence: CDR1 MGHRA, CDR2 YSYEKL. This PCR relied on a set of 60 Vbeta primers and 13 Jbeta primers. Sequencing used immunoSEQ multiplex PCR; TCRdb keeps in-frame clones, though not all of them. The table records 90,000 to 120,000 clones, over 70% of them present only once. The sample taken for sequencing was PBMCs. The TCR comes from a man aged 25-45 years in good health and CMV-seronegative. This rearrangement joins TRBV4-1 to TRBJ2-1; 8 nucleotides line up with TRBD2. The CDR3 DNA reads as TGCGCCAGCAGCCAAGATTGGGGACTAGTGAATGAGCAGTTCTTC. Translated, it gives CASSQDWGLVNEQFF.